Presented here are 15 T cell receptor beta chains from one specimen sequenced in a study of somatic mutations in cytotoxic T cells in rheumatoid arthritis. Sequenced by immunoSEQ multiplex PCR; TCRdb stores in-frame clones only, minus some. This sample has more than 15,000 clones, with more than 65% found just once. Sequenced input: CD8+ T cells sorted from blood. The receptor source for this set is an adult with rheumatoid arthritis.

V gene TRBV5-4 combines with J gene TRBJ2-2; D may be TRBD2 (5 bases). Trimming left V 2 bases short and J 4 bases short, with 15 bases between. Per germline, CDR1 SGHNT and CDR2 YYREEE (reference sequence). This CDR3 region has 16 residues. The CDR3 sequence is CASSFDSPEGTGELFF. CDR3 DNA: TGTGCCAGCAGCTTTGACTCGCCCGAGGGCACCGGGGAGCTGTTTTTT.

This clone was recorded once. The rearrangement links TRBV27 to TRBJ1-4; D might be TRBD1 (6 bases). This CDR3 comprises 15 residues. V was clipped by 4 bases and J by 7 bases, with 16 bases between them. The germline CDR1 and CDR2 sequences are MNHEY and SMNVEV (reference sequence). The CDR3 sequence is CASSSSRVGGEKLFF. The CDR3, as DNA: TGTGCCAGCAGTTCGAGCAGGGTAGGGGGTGAAAAACTGTTTTTT.

This chain links TRBV13 with TRBJ2-5; possibly TRBD2 for D (5 bases). CDR3 length: 16 amino acids. The germline V gene encodes CDR1 PRHDT and CDR2 FYEKMQ (reference sequence). Trimming removed 5 bases from V and 1 base from J, with 17 bases in between. The CDR3 protein is CASSPEGEGTQETQYF. The CDR3 region has the DNA TGTGCCAGCAGCCCAGAGGGCGAGGGCACCCAAGAGACCCAGTACTTC.

The rearrangement links TRBV7-9 to TRBJ2-3; no firm D call. Germline V gene lookup returns CDR1 SEHNR and CDR2 FQNEAQ (reference sequence). V was clipped by 7 bases and J by 2 bases, with 10 bases between them. The CDR3 totals 13 residues. The CDR3 DNA reads TGTGCCAGCACATTCGGGTACACAGATACGCAGTATTTT. It specifies CASTFGYTDTQYF.

This clone was seen once. The rearrangement joins TRBV6-5 to TRBJ2-7; D is possibly TRBD1 (6 bases). The CDR3 consists of 13 residues. V was cut by 5 bases and J by 2 bases, with 10 bases left in between. Germline CDR1 and CDR2: MNHEY and SVGAGI. CDR3 nucleotides: TGTGCCAGCAGTGACCGGACAGCCTACGAGCAGTACTTC. This codes for CASSDRTAYEQYF.

The CDR3 protein is CASSTESSYNEQFF. The CDR3 region has the DNA TGTGCCAGCTCGACAGAAAGCTCCTACAATGAGCAGTTCTTC. J is TRBJ2-1 and V is TRBV6-1, with D perhaps TRBD1 (5 bases). This CDR3 contains 14 residues. V shed 8 bases and J shed 0 bases, with 11 bases lying between them. Germline V CDR1 and CDR2: MNHNS, SASEGT.

The chain links TRBV2 to TRBJ2-7; D is undetermined. CDR3 length equals 13 residues. V lost 8 bases and J 0 bases, leaving 11 bases between the germline ends. Germline V gene sequence: CDR1 SNHLY, CDR2 FYNNEI. The CDR3 DNA reads as TGTGCCAGCCATGGGGTAAGCTCCTACGAGCAGTACTTC. It specifies CASHGVSSYEQYF. Based on the CDR3 plus reference TRBV2 and TRBJ2-7, the full variable domain is EPEVTQTPSHQVTQMGQEVILRCVPISNHLYFYWYRQILGQKVEFLVSFYNNEISEKSEIFDDQFSVERPDGSNFTLKIRSTKLEDSAMYFCASHGVSSYEQYFGPGTRLTVT.

This clone was observed a handful of times. This chain links TRBV5-1 with TRBJ2-1; 12 bases are a match to TRBD2. CDR3 length equals 17 residues. Looked up from germline, CDR1 is SGHRS and CDR2 is YFSETQ. J was trimmed by 5 bases and V by 0 bases; bases with no gene match: 6. This CDR3 reads CASSLELAGGGHNEQFF. DNA of the CDR3: TGCGCCAGCAGCTTGGAACTAGCGGGAGGTGGCCACAATGAGCAGTTCTTC.

Details on this clone: Germline is not matched at one junction end, which may reflect a read error. The V gene is TRBV14, the J gene TRBJ2-1, with 8 bases matching TRBD2. Germline values: CDR1 SGHDN, CDR2 FVKESK. The CDR3 spans 13 residues. For the CDR3, the DNA is TGTGCCAGCAGCCATTTGGCTAGCGGGCTCGGAGTCTTC. Translation: CASSHLASGLGVF.

V is TRBV7-2 and J is TRBJ2-1; D unclear. CDR1 and CDR2 (germline): SGHTA, FQGNSA. The CDR3 runs to 14 residues. V lost 0 bases, J lost 5 bases, and 8 bases lay in between. The DNA for the CDR3 is TGTGCCAGCAGCTTAGCGTTGTCAGACAATGAGCAGTTCTTC. Protein sequence: CASSLALSDNEQFF. Drawing the rest from reference TRBV7-2 and TRBJ2-1, the complete variable domain is GAGVSQSPSNKVTEKGKDVELRCDPISGHTALYWYRQSLGQGLEFLIYFQGNSAPDKSGLPSDRFSAERTGGSVSTLTIQRTQQEDSAVYLCASSLALSDNEQFFGPGTRLTVL.

The CDR3 bases are TGCGCCAGCAGCCAAGGGAGGCTAGCAGAGCAGTATTTT. Translating gives CASSQGRLAEQYF. The chain links TRBV4-1 to TRBJ2-3; perhaps TRBD2 as D (5 bases). V was trimmed by 1 base and J by 11 bases, leaving 13 bases between them. From germline, CDR1 is MGHRA and CDR2 YSYEKL. This CDR3 comprises 13 residues.

This sequence joins TRBV6-5 and TRBJ2-3; 9 bases are a match to TRBD1. This CDR3 comprises 13 residues. Germline V lookup: CDR1 MNHEY, CDR2 SVGAGI. J gave up 4 bases and V 6 bases, and 2 bases lay outside the gene matches. The CDR3: CASSWTGADTQYF. The CDR3 nucleotides are TGTGCCAGCAGCTGGACAGGGGCAGATACGCAGTATTTT.

This chain connects TRBV6-1 to TRBJ2-7; D is possibly TRBD1 (6 bases). The CDR3 has 13 amino acids. The V gene's germline CDR1 is MNHNS and CDR2 SASEGT. The V and J ends lost 9 bases and 6 bases respectively, with 18 bases between them. The CDR3 bases are TGTGCCAGTCAAATCGCAGGGGCCATCGAGCAGTACTTC. This encodes CASQIAGAIEQYF.

V and J are TRBV5-1 and TRBJ1-3; TRBD1 matches 7 bases. Losses at the gene ends were 1 base for V and 0 bases for J; bases not matched to a gene: 4. This CDR3 is 16 amino acids long. CDR1 is SGHRS, CDR2 YFSETQ, per germline. The CDR3, as DNA: TGCGCCAGCAGCTTGAGATCAGGGGGCTCTGGAAACACCATATATTTT. Protein sequence: CASSLRSGGSGNTIYF.

The V and J genes are TRBV5-1 and TRBJ2-3; 9 nucleotides match TRBD2. With 5 bases clipped from V and 2 bases from J, the junction kept 15 bases outside the gene matches. In germline, CDR1 is SGHRS, CDR2 YFSETQ. This CDR3 region has 18 residues. Here the CDR3 reads CASSSTPSGGNPTDTQYF. CDR3 DNA: TGCGCCAGCAGTTCGACCCCCAGCGGGGGGAACCCCACAGATACGCAGTATTTT.